This T cell receptor beta chain stems from a study of shared clonotypes between healthy human individuals. Data came from immunoSEQ multiplex PCR; TCRdb stores just in-frame clones and leaves some out. The sample yields about 1.1 million clones, approximately 77% seen once. Sample: memory CD4+ T cells from PBMCs. The subset was: CD45RA-negative fraction. The TCR comes from a man aged 18-30 years in good health. Some clones in this sample may be carry-over from other donors' samples.

In nucleotides, the CDR3 is TGTGCCAGCCCCACCAGGGTGGGGCCTCAAGAGACCCAGTACTTC. Encoded protein: CASPTRVGPQETQYF. The chain links TRBV6-1 to TRBJ2-5, with D perhaps TRBD1 (5 bases). The CDR3 consists of 15 residues. Trimming took off 8 bases at V and 2 bases at J, with 18 bases between the two ends. Germline CDR1 is MNHNS and CDR2 is SASEGT.